This T cell receptor beta chain emerged from a study of radiotherapy plus CTLA-4 blockade in lung cancer (dated by TCRdb to 2017 to 2018). Regarding the research as a whole: Objective responses occurred in around 20% of enrolled patients, and over 30% achieved disease control. Study-wide findings and limitations: Early dynamic changes in blood T cell clones, together with increased serum interferon-beta after radiation, were reported as the strongest predictors of response. After treatment with radiotherapy and ipilimumab, TCR clones that came from tumors expanded in the peripheral blood.

The library was obtained by the immunoSEQ multiplex PCR assay. TCRdb's version of the immuneACCESS table is confined to in-frame rearrangements and falls short of the full clone set. An unresolved V gene accounts for under half of the shortfall where checked; the remainder is of unknown origin. The sample includes around 50,000 clones, with less than 90% observed a single time. The top ten hold around 17% of the sample. A remark on this clone: There is no known antigen for this receptor. One base away there is no much larger clone; base qualities are not given.

The study tested focal radiation therapy combined with CTLA-4 blockade (ipilimumab) in patients with chemo-refractory metastatic non-small-cell lung cancer. V gives up 0 bases and J gives up 9 bases, and the segment between their germline ends measures 9 bases. According to the germline V gene, CDR1 reads MNHEY and CDR2 reads SVGAGI. The CDR3 covers 13 residues, taking in both the cysteine and the phenylalanine. The read is trimmed to its CDR3 DNA, 39 bases read in frame from base 1. In this chain, TRBV6-5 is recombined with TRBJ2-1; the D gene is perhaps TRBD2, on 6 matching bases. The TCR originated in a human donor with non-small cell lung cancer that progressed on radiotherapy plus ipilimumab. Some clones in this sample may be carry-over from other donors' samples. This specimen consisted of peripheral blood, obtained from a patient treated with radiotherapy plus ipilimumab. The DNA reads as follows: TGTGCCAGCAGTTACTCGACTAGATTTGAGCAGTTCTTC. The translation is CASSYSTRFEQFF.